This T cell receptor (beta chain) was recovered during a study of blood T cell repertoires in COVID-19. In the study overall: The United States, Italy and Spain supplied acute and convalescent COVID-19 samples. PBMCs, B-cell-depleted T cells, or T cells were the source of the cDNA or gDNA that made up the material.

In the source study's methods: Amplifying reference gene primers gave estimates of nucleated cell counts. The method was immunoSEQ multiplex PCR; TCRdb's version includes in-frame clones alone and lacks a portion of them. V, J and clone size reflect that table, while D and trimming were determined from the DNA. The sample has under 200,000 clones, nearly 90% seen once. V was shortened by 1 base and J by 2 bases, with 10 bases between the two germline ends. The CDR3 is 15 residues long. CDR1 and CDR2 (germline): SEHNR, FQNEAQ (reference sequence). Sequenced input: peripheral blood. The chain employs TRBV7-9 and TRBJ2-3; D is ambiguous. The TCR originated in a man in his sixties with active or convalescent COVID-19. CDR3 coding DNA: TGTGCCAGCAGCTTAGTGGGCATATACACAGATACGCAGTATTTT. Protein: CASSLVGIYTDTQYF.